The 4 T cell receptor beta chains reported below all come from one sample, sequenced in a study of patients and donors after allogeneic stem cell transplantation. TCRdb reanalysed the RT-PCR reads using MiXCR and keeps one entry per CDR3 protein. The sample lists 410,000 or so distinct CDR3 sequences, 16% occurring once. Sequencing was performed on blood, either unsorted or a sorted T cell fraction (not recorded which). These receptor sequences come from a human donor who was either an allogeneic HSCT recipient or a stem cell or donor lymphocyte infusion donor (not recorded which). It is not recorded whose cells these are; they may come from a transplant donor.

The chain is built from TRBV6-1 and TRBJ2-1; D remains unclear. Trimming removed 6 bases from V and 0 bases from J, with 12 bases in between. The CDR3 runs to 15 residues. Germline loops: CDR1 MNHNS, CDR2 SASEGT. The CDR3 sequence: CASRTGGVSYNEQFF. CDR3 coding DNA: TGTGCCAGCAGGACCGGTGGGGTCTCCTACAATGAGCAGTTCTTC.

This clonotype was found many times. V gene TRBV5-1 combines with J gene TRBJ2-5, with TRBD2 matching 12 bases. V was clipped by 3 bases and J by 5 bases; unmatched bases: 8. Germline V lookup: CDR1 SGHRS, CDR2 YFSETQ. The CDR3 runs to 16 residues. CDR3 in DNA: TGCGCCAGCAGCTCGGATCTAGCGGGAGGGCCGGAGACCCAGTACTTC. Its protein is CASSSDLAGGPETQYF.

The CDR3 sequence: CATSGTGRAYEQYF. For the CDR3, the DNA is TGTGCCACCAGCGGTACGGGGAGGGCTTACGAGCAGTACTTC. The chain carries TRBV15 and TRBJ2-7; 7 bases align to TRBD2. V lost 5 bases and J lost 4; bases outside the gene matches: 8. Germline assignment: CDR1 LNHNV and CDR2 YYDKDF (reference sequence). CDR3 size: 14 residues.

This chain links TRBV11-2 with TRBJ1-2; the D gene is possibly TRBD1 (5 bases). This CDR3 is built from 18 residues. V gave up 5 bases and J gave up 6 bases, with 28 bases separating them. CDR1 and CDR2 (germline): SGHAT, FQNNGV. Written as DNA, the CDR3 is TGTGCCAGCAGCCCCGGGGAGACAGTGGCCGGAACTGTCGATGGCTACACCTTC. Its protein product is CASSPGETVAGTVDGYTF.